The source of this T cell receptor beta chain is a study of cytomegalovirus exposure and HLA in healthy donors. About the research overall: Caucasian-associated ancestry cluster membership applied to under 85% of about 370 genotyped donors.

Study-level results: Among donors in an Asian-associated ancestry cluster, a later analysis reportedly found fewer N-insertions than the roughly 610-donor mean. In an earlier analysis, most TCR beta V segments were productive about 87% or about 30% of the time.

The germline gives CDR1 LGHNA, CDR2 YNFKEQ. The CDR3 is 16 amino acids. V was clipped by 4 bases and J by 1 base; unmatched bases: 10. This PCR relied on a set of 60 Vbeta primers and 13 Jbeta primers. Profiled with immunoSEQ multiplex PCR; TCRdb holds only in-frame clones, not every one. The repertoire includes approximately 160,000 clones, around 77% of them detected once, and 1.5% to 2% sits in the top ten. Healthy people donating bone marrow made up the donors. Remarks on this clone: The antigen is undetermined.

The sample consisted of PBMCs. The chain has TRBV4-2 and TRBJ2-7; 7 bases fit TRBD2. This TCR derives from a woman aged 30 to 39 in good health and CMV-seronegative. The CDR3 nucleotides read TGTGCCAGCAGCCGCCTACTAGCGAGTCGATCCTACGAGCAGTACTTC. Its protein product is CASSRLLASRSYEQYF.